Following are 22 T cell receptor beta chains from one sample sequenced in a study of T-cell memory formation after mild COVID-19 (dated by TCRdb to 2020 to 2023). Libraries were prepared through 5' RACE. TCRdb names Illumina NovaSeq 6000 as the instrument used. TCRdb cleaned the public reads at Q25 with fastp, built clones with MiXCR and kept in-frame beta chains. Each CDR3 protein appears once, grouped with its most common genes and DNA. The sample table lists 340,000 or so distinct CDR3 sequences, 10% to 15% of them with a count of one. Clones ranked in the top ten supply about a fifth of the sample. The sample taken for sequencing was PBMCs or a T cell subset sorted from them (not recorded which). The receptors stem from a man aged 18-30 years who had mild COVID-19 (a few samples of this study predate the infection). The sample titles of this study are shuffled in the database, so cell type and time point are left out; the donor was told from shared clones.

This clonotype occurred many times. The chain has TRBV7-2 and TRBJ2-3, with a weak D call TRBD2 (6 bases). The CDR3 runs to 18 residues. V lost 4 bases to trimming and J lost 2 bases, with 22 bases between them. Germline V gene sequence: CDR1 SGHTA, CDR2 FQGNSA. The CDR3, as DNA: TGTGCCAGCAGCTATCCCGGAGGACCGGGGGAGTACACAGATACGCAGTATTTT. Translating it yields CASSYPGGPGEYTDTQYF.

The chain couples TRBV6-5 to TRBJ2-3; D is uncertain. CDR3 size: 12 residues. With 5 bases removed from V and 6 bases from J, the gap between germline ends came to 9 bases. Germline loops: CDR1 MNHEY, CDR2 SVGAGI. CDR3 coding DNA: TGTGCCAGCAGTACGGTCTGGGATACGCAGTATTTT. Protein product: CASSTVWDTQYF.

The chain recombines TRBV7-9 with TRBJ2-4; TRBD1 might be the D (5 bases). Germline assignment: CDR1 SEHNR and CDR2 FQNEAQ (reference sequence). CDR3 length: 13 amino acids. Trimming stripped 7 bases from V and 6 bases from J, with 13 bases between. CDR3 in DNA: TGTGCCAGCATGGTGGGTCAGGGAAACATTCAGTACTTC. It translates to CASMVGQGNIQYF.

V usage is TRBV7-2 and J usage is TRBJ1-2, with D tentatively TRBD1 (6 bases). The germline V and J ends were trimmed by 5 bases and 4 bases, with 26 bases remaining between them. The germline V gene encodes CDR1 SGHTA and CDR2 FQGNSA. The CDR3 runs to 18 residues. The CDR3 region is CASSPALDSGLRFYGYTF. As DNA, the CDR3 is TGTGCCAGCAGCCCCGCCCTGGACAGCGGTCTCCGTTTCTATGGCTACACCTTC.

The chain employs TRBV10-1 and TRBJ2-7; D is perhaps TRBD1 or TRBD2 (5 bases each). V lost 3 bases and J lost 3, with 6 bases in between. The length of the CDR3 is 12 residues. Germline CDR1 is WNHNN and CDR2 is SYGVQD (reference sequence). CDR3 loop: CASSDGGYEQYF. The CDR3 DNA sequence: TGCGCCAGCAGTGATGGGGGCTACGAGCAGTACTTC.

This clonotype was counted ten times or more. The chain combines TRBV12-3 or TRBV12-4 with TRBJ2-5; D possibly corresponds to TRBD1 (7 bases). The CDR3 has 16 residues. With 6 bases removed from V and 3 bases from J, the gap between germline ends came to 20 bases. The CDR3 nucleotides read TGTGCCAGCAGCCCTCCAGGGGGGCGGGGTAAAGAGACCCAGTACTTC. This translates into CASSPPGGRGKETQYF.

The chain recombines TRBV6-1 with TRBJ1-1; 9 nucleotides agree with TRBD1. The length of the CDR3 is 16 residues. Germline trimming cut 10 bases from V and 2 bases from J; bases unmatched to any gene: 14. Germline V gene sequence: CDR1 MNHNS, CDR2 SASEGT. CDR3 region: CAINLLPGQGNTEAFF. The CDR3 coding sequence is TGTGCCATCAACCTTCTTCCGGGACAGGGAAACACTGAAGCTTTCTTT.

There are a few counts of this clonotype. V gene TRBV7-2 combines with J gene TRBJ1-1; TRBD1 matches 10 bases. The CDR3 length is 15 residues. Germline CDR1 reads SGHTA; CDR2 reads FQGNSA. V gave up 5 bases and J gave up 5 bases; unmatched junction bases: 8. This chain's CDR3 is CASSVTGQGRTEAFF. The CDR3 nucleotides are TGTGCCAGCAGCGTAACGGGACAGGGGAGGACTGAAGCTTTCTTT.

This chain joins TRBV4-3 and TRBJ1-2; unclear D gene. The length of the CDR3 is 12 residues. Trimming shortened V by 5 bases and J by 4 bases, and 8 bases separated the two germline ends. Germline CDR1 reads LGHNA; CDR2 reads YSLEER. Here the CDR3 DNA reads TGCGCCAGCAGCAGCTCGGCCTATGGCTACACCTTC. Encoded protein: CASSSSAYGYTF.

The sample holds a few counts of this clonotype. The chain combines TRBV7-9 with TRBJ1-1; a weak D match, TRBD1 (6 bases). The CDR3 is 13 amino acids. Trimming stripped 3 bases from V and 9 bases from J, with 14 bases between. The germline CDR1 and CDR2 sequences are SEHNR and FQNEAQ (reference sequence). The CDR3: CASSFSSGQQAFF. The CDR3 nucleotides read TGTGCCAGCAGCTTTTCCTCTGGACAGCAAGCTTTCTTT. The whole variable domain, remainder taken from reference TRBV7-9 and TRBJ1-1, is DTGVSQNPRHKITKRGQNVTFRCDPISEHNRLYWYRQTLGQGPEFLTYFQNEAQLEKSRLLSDRFSAERPKGSFSTLEIQRTEQGDSAMYLCASSFSSGQQAFFGQGTRLTVV.

V and J are TRBV20-1 and TRBJ2-5; the D gene could be TRBD1 or TRBD2 (6 bases each). The V and J ends lost 3 bases and 5 bases respectively, with 22 bases between them. The CDR3 contains 16 residues. The germline gives CDR1 DFQATT, CDR2 SNEGSKA (reference sequence). In DNA form, the CDR3 reads TGCAGTGCTAGTAGGGCAGGGGCCCACCTAGCGGAGACCCAGTACTTC. It codes for CSASRAGAHLAETQYF.

CDR3 in amino acids: CASSTFNYEQYF. For the CDR3, the DNA is TGTGCCAGCAGCACTTTCAATTACGAGCAGTACTTC. The rearrangement uses TRBV5-6 and TRBJ2-7; unclear D gene. CDR1 is SGHDT and CDR2 is YYEEEE in the germline V gene. This CDR3 is 12 amino acids long. V was trimmed by 4 bases and J by 4 bases, leaving 9 bases between them.

This clonotype was observed a few times. The chain links TRBV6-5 to TRBJ1-3; D is undetermined. Per germline, CDR1 MNHEY and CDR2 SVGAGI. V was clipped by 4 bases and J by 4 bases, with 8 bases between them. This CDR3 has 13 amino acids. The DNA for the CDR3 is TGTGCCAGCAGTTCGACACAAGGAAACACCATATATTTT. This encodes CASSSTQGNTIYF.

This clonotype was recorded a few times. This sequence joins TRBV4-1 and TRBJ1-5; 8 bases align to TRBD1. Trimming at V came to 1 base and at J to 2 bases, leaving 7 bases not matched to a gene. Germline V gene lookup returns CDR1 MGHRA and CDR2 YSYEKL. This CDR3 spans 17 amino acids. This CDR3 reads CASSQGPQGAGNQPQHF. The CDR3 DNA follows: TGCGCCAGCAGCCAAGGGCCCCAGGGGGCGGGCAATCAGCCCCAGCATTTT.

This clonotype was recorded a few times. This rearrangement joins TRBV28 to TRBJ2-3, with D possibly called TRBD1 or TRBD2 (6 bases each). CDR1 MDHEN and CDR2 SYDVKM come from the germline V gene. V lost 6 bases and J lost 2, with 12 bases in between. The CDR3 sequence is 14 residues long. The CDR3 region is CASRPGGLTDTQYF. The CDR3 DNA follows: TGTGCCAGCAGGCCTGGGGGGCTCACAGATACGCAGTATTTT. The whole variable domain, filled in from reference TRBV28 and TRBJ2-3, reads DVKVTQSSRYLVKRTGEKVFLECVQDMDHENMFWYRQDPGLGLRLIYFSYDVKMKEKGDIPEGYSVSREKKERFSLILESASTNQTSMYLCASRPGGLTDTQYFGPGTRLTVL.

This clonotype was seen more than once but under ten times. The rearrangement uses TRBV7-3 and TRBJ1-1; no clear D gene. The V end lost 5 bases, the J end lost 1 base, and 14 bases lay between the germline ends. Germline V gene lookup returns CDR1 SGHTA and CDR2 FQGTGA. This CDR3 region has 15 residues. The chain's CDR3 is CASSPQRLGNTEAFF. DNA of the CDR3: TGTGCCAGCAGCCCACAACGACTGGGGAACACTGAAGCTTTCTTT.

The V and J genes are TRBV10-3 and TRBJ2-5; TRBD2 is a possible D gene (6 bases). The CDR3 spans 12 residues. Germline loops: CDR1 ENHRY, CDR2 SYGVKD. V lost 7 bases and J lost 4, with 10 bases in between. Here the CDR3 DNA reads TGTGCCATCAAGACTAGTTTAGAGACCCAGTACTTC. It translates to CAIKTSLETQYF.

This clonotype was observed a handful of times. DNA of the CDR3: TGCGCCAGCAGCTTCGGGACAGATGGGCAAAAACTGTTTTTT. It is translated as CASSFGTDGQKLFF. The gene calls are TRBV5-1 and TRBJ1-4; 7 nucleotides match TRBD1. With V trimmed by 2 bases and J by 9 bases, 7 bases remained unmatched. The CDR3 totals 14 residues. The V gene's germline CDR1 is SGHRS and CDR2 YFSETQ.

This clonotype was seen many times. The J gene is TRBJ2-1, the V gene TRBV13; TRBD2 agrees at 7 bases. The trim removed 3 bases at V and 5 bases at J, leaving 7 bases unmatched. This CDR3 comprises 15 residues. CDR1 and CDR2 (germline): PRHDT, FYEKMQ (reference sequence). The CDR3 loop reads CASSFTGRGNNEQFF. In DNA form, the CDR3 reads TGTGCCAGCAGCTTTACGGGGCGGGGGAACAATGAGCAGTTCTTC.

In this sample, this clonotype turned up a few times. The J gene is TRBJ2-5, the V gene TRBV10-3; D possibly corresponds to TRBD1 (5 bases). The V gene's germline CDR1 is ENHRY and CDR2 SYGVKD. Trimming took 0 bases from V and 4 from J, leaving 9 bases between them. CDR3 length equals 14 residues. Here the CDR3 DNA reads TGTGCCATCAGTGAGTCGGTGCAGGGAGAGACCCAGTACTTC. Residues: CAISESVQGETQYF.

This chain joins TRBV2 and TRBJ2-2, with TRBD2 matching 12 bases. The CDR3 spans 16 residues. The germline gives CDR1 SNHLY, CDR2 FYNNEI. The ends lost 3 bases at V and 3 bases at J; junction bases unmatched: 2. The CDR3 region has the DNA TGTGCCAGCAGTGATCCTAGCGGGGGGGACACCGGGGAGCTGTTTTTT. This gives the protein CASSDPSGGDTGELFF.

This clonotype occurred a few times. The chain recombines TRBV5-6 with TRBJ2-7; D unresolved. The CDR3 runs 11 residues. Germline lookup yields CDR1 SGHDT and CDR2 YYEEEE. V lost 9 bases and J lost 5, with 12 bases in between. The CDR3 sequence: CATGRSHEQYF. The CDR3, as DNA: TGTGCCACCGGACGGAGTCACGAGCAGTACTTC.